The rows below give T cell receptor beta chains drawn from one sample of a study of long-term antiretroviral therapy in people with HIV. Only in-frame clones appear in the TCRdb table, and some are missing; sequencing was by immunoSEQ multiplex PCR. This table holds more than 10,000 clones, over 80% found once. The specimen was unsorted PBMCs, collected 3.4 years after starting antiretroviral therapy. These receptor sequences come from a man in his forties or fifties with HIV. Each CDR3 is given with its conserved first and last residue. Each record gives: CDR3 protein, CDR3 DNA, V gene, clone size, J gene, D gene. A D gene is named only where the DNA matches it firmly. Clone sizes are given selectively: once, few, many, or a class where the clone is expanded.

CASSQTGTTYGYTF | TGTGCCAGCAGCCAGACAGGAACCACCTATGGCTACACCTTC | TRBV28 | - | TRBJ1-2 | -
CASSRQNEQYF | TGTGCCAGCAGCCGCCAGAACGAGCAGTACTTC | TRBV7-9 | - | TRBJ2-7 | -
CASIPTGAGEAQPQHF | TGTGCCAGCATTCCTACCGGGGCAGGGGAGGCTCAGCCCCAGCATTTT | TRBV28 | - | TRBJ1-5 | -
CASSLSGTGSYEQYF | TGTGCCAGCAGCTTATCCGGGACCGGTTCCTACGAGCAGTACTTC | TRBV7-9 | - | TRBJ2-7 | -
CASRRGGDMNTEAFF | TGTGCCAGCAGGCGGGGGGGGGACATGAACACTGAAGCTTTCTTT | TRBV28 | - | TRBJ1-1 | -
CASSLEPGHNEQFF | TGTGCCAGCAGCTTAGAGCCAGGCCACAATGAGCAGTTCTTC | TRBV7-2 | - | TRBJ2-1 | -
CASSRLGGGLITYEQYF | TGCGCCAGCAGCCGCCTCGGTGGGGGGTTGATTACCTACGAGCAGTACTTC | TRBV5-1 | - | TRBJ2-7 | -
CASSPGQGYGYTF | TGTGCCAGCAGCCCGGGACAGGGTTATGGCTACACCTTC | TRBV7-6 | - | TRBJ1-2 | TRBD1
CASSLSGRAMDEQYF | TGTGCCAGCAGTTTGAGCGGGAGGGCCATGGACGAGCAGTACTTC | TRBV28 | - | TRBJ2-7 | TRBD2
CASSLGAGANYGYTF | TGTGCCAGCAGCTTAGGGGCAGGGGCTAACTATGGCTACACCTTC | TRBV11-2 | large | TRBJ1-2 | -
CASLGRSTDTQYF | TGTGCCAGCTTGGGCCGGTCCACAGATACGCAGTATTTT | TRBV2 | - | TRBJ2-3 | -
CASSLKRWCYEQYF | TGTGCCAGCAGCTTAAAGAGGTGGTGCTACGAGCAGTACTTC | TRBV7-3 | once | TRBJ2-7 | -
CASSSTGTDTQYF | TGTGCCAGCAGTTCGACAGGCACAGATACGCAGTATTTT | TRBV27 | - | TRBJ2-3 | -
CATSRDDRENYGYTF | TGTGCCACCAGCAGAGATGACAGGGAGAACTATGGCTACACCTTC | TRBV15 | - | TRBJ1-2 | TRBD1
CAWSVQGPGNQPQHF | TGTGCCTGGAGTGTACAAGGGCCGGGCAATCAGCCCCAGCATTTT | TRBV30 | - | TRBJ1-5 | -
CASSMRLEGNQPQHF | TGTGCCAGTAGTATGAGGCTGGAGGGCAATCAGCCCCAGCATTTT | TRBV19 | - | TRBJ1-5 | -
CASSQDRAQPQHF | TGTGCCAGCAGCCAGGACAGGGCTCAGCCCCAGCATTTT | TRBV14 | - | TRBJ1-5 | TRBD1
CAWDRRRAEAFF | TGTGCCTGGGACAGGCGAAGGGCTGAAGCTTTCTTT | TRBV30 | - | TRBJ1-1 | -
CAWSKMGNLVNTEAFF | TGTGCCTGGAGTAAGATGGGGAACCTAGTGAACACTGAAGCTTTCTTT | TRBV30 | once | TRBJ1-1 | -
CASSVEGENTEAFF | TGTGCCAGCAGCGTAGAGGGGGAGAACACTGAAGCTTTCTTT | TRBV9 | - | TRBJ1-1 | -
CASMLTIGTPEETQYF | TGTGCCAGCATGCTTACCATCGGGACTCCCGAGGAGACCCAGTACTTC | TRBV2 | - | TRBJ2-5 | -
CSVRLADSYEQYF | TGCAGCGTTCGGCTAGCGGACTCCTACGAGCAGTACTTC | TRBV29-1 | - | TRBJ2-7 | TRBD2
CASSLYPSGGRNEQFF | TGTGCCAGCAGTTTATACCCTAGCGGGGGGCGCAATGAGCAGTTCTTC | TRBV28 | - | TRBJ2-1 | TRBD2